This TCR beta chain was captured in a study of blood T cell repertoires in COVID-19. About the study: Samples representing acute and convalescent COVID-19 were sourced from the United States, Italy and Spain. Sources were T cells, B-cell-depleted T cells, or PBMCs; the material itself was cDNA or gDNA.

This CDR3 spans 15 amino acids. V was clipped by 2 bases and J by 0 bases, with 9 bases between them. Germline assignment: CDR1 MNHNS and CDR2 SASEGT. In the authors' methods: Reference gene primer amplification yielded estimated nucleated cell counts. Clones were sequenced by immunoSEQ multiplex PCR, and TCRdb holds only the in-frame ones, with some missing. The D gene and trimming were derived from the DNA, and the V and J assignments and clone size from that table. The table has some 300,000 clones, 88% seen once. Sequencing was performed on peripheral blood. The J gene is TRBJ2-3, the V gene TRBV6-1; no reliable D call. This clonotype was obtained from a woman aged 25-40 years who had recovered from COVID-19. The CDR3 loop reads CASSEYGSSTDTQYF. The CDR3 DNA reads as TGTGCCAGCAGTGAATACGGGTCTAGCACAGATACGCAGTATTTT.